This is a list of T cell receptor beta chains from one sample in a study of shared clonotypes between healthy human individuals. The table came from immunoSEQ multiplex PCR; TCRdb's copy has only in-frame clones and leaves some out. This sample has millions of clones, with about 92% found just once. Sequencing was performed on naive CD8+ T cells from PBMCs. These receptors were obtained from a man younger than 35 in good health. Some clones in this sample may be carry-over from other donors' samples. Each CDR3 is given with its conserved first and last residue. D genes are given only for firm matches. Clone size is stated in some rows and not others, as once, few, many or a class when expanded.

clone_size	cdr3_length	d_call	j_call	v_call	cdr3_nt	cdr3_aa
NA	14	NA	TRBJ2-3	TRBV19	TGTGCCAGTAGGGGGGCCATGGGGCCAGATACGCAGTATTTT	CASRGAMGPDTQYF
once	14	NA	TRBJ2-1	TRBV5-6	TGTGCCAGCAGCTCAATTCAGGGGGGAGATGAGCAGTTCTTC	CASSSIQGGDEQFF
NA	17	TRBD2	TRBJ2-1	TRBV29-1	TGCAGCGTTGACGGACTAGCGGGAGGACCTACCTACAATGAGCAGTTCTTC	CSVDGLAGGPTYNEQFF
NA	14	NA	TRBJ2-7	TRBV5-1	TGCGCCAGCAGCTGGGGGACGGGGTCCTACGAGCAGTACTTC	CASSWGTGSYEQYF
once	17	TRBD1	TRBJ1-1	TRBV5-1	TGCGCCAGCAGCTTAAAAGGACAGGGACGGGGGAACACTGAAGCTTTCTTT	CASSLKGQGRGNTEAFF
NA	13	NA	TRBJ2-7	TRBV27	TGTGCCAGCAGTTTAGTACAGTCGAACGAGCAGTACTTC	CASSLVQSNEQYF
NA	15	NA	TRBJ2-7	TRBV28	TGTGCCAGCAGTTTTAGTAGACTGGACGGCTACGAGCAGTACTTC	CASSFSRLDGYEQYF
NA	15	TRBD1	TRBJ2-7	TRBV11-1	TGTGCCAGCAGCTTAGATTGGGACAGGGGGTACGAGCAGTACTTC	CASSLDWDRGYEQYF
once	13	NA	TRBJ1-5	TRBV27	TGTGCCAGCAGAAGTTTATATCAGGGGCCCCAGCATTTT	CASRSLYQGPQHF
NA	14	TRBD2	TRBJ2-7	TRBV7-8	TGTGCCAGCAGCACCGGGACTAGCTTCAACGAGCAGTACTTC	CASSTGTSFNEQYF